This entry lists 9 T cell receptor beta chains sequenced from one sample in a study of Ad26.COV2.S vaccination and SARS-CoV-2 variants (dated by TCRdb to the early 2020s). The sample's treatment or condition label, in plain terms: around 19 received Ad26.COV2.S at low or high dose, single or two shots; a few received placebo; per-sample allocation not given. Repertoires of vaccine and placebo recipients were sequenced from samples taken on day 63 after the first injection. Libraries were built with the immunoSEQ multiplex PCR assay. TCRdb holds this immuneACCESS table with in-frame rearrangements only. Some clones are missing; in checked studies, unresolved V genes explain under half, and the rest has no known cause. The sample records 300,000 to 350,000 clones, 80% to 90% of which are singletons. About 4.6% of the sample belongs to the ten largest clones. The sample here was peripheral blood, taken in a trial of Ad26.COV2.S vaccine versus placebo. The source is a person aged 18-60 years who received the Ad26.COV2.S COVID-19 vaccine or a placebo.

The chain has TRBV5-1 and TRBJ2-7; TRBD2 agrees at 7 bases. V was clipped by 1 base and J by 2 bases; unmatched bases: 3. This CDR3 contains 14 residues. The germline gives CDR1 SGHRS, CDR2 YFSETQ. The CDR3 here is CASSLKGLTYEQYF. The CDR3 DNA sequence: TGCGCCAGCAGCTTGAAGGGACTAACCTACGAGCAGTACTTC.

The chain has TRBV2 and TRBJ1-2; TRBD1 matches 8 bases. Germline V lookup: CDR1 SNHLY, CDR2 FYNNEI. With V trimmed by 6 bases and J by 8 bases, 5 bases remained unmatched. The length of the CDR3 is 12 residues. CDR3 DNA: TGTGCCAGCAGCCGACAGGGGAGAGGCTACACCTTC. It yields the protein CASSRQGRGYTF.

J is TRBJ1-1 and V is TRBV2; 9 bases align to TRBD1. The V segment lost 7 bases and the J segment 5 bases; nucleotides outside the gene matches: 5. CDR3 length: 13 residues. Germline assignment: CDR1 SNHLY and CDR2 FYNNEI. The CDR3: CASTGQGITEAFF. In nucleotides, the CDR3 is TGTGCCAGCACCGGACAGGGGATAACTGAAGCTTTCTTT. Full variable domain (remainder filled in from reference TRBV2 and TRBJ1-1): EPEVTQTPSHQVTQMGQEVILRCVPISNHLYFYWYRQILGQKVEFLVSFYNNEISEKSEIFDDQFSVERPDGSNFTLKIRSTKLEDSAMYFCASTGQGITEAFFGQGTRLTVV.

The chain employs TRBV10-3 and TRBJ2-5; no clear D gene. CDR3 length equals 13 residues. V was cut by 3 bases and J by 4 bases, with 9 bases left in between. Germline loops: CDR1 ENHRY, CDR2 SYGVKD. CDR3 nucleotide sequence: TGTGCCATCAGTGATGGGGTGGGAGAGACCCAGTACTTC. It specifies CAISDGVGETQYF.

This chain connects TRBV5-4 to TRBJ1-4; D not resolved. This CDR3 spans 15 amino acids. In germline, CDR1 is SGHNT, CDR2 YYREEE (reference sequence). V gave up 6 bases and J gave up 3 bases, with 15 bases separating them. The CDR3 DNA is TGTGCCAGCAAGTCTGGAACAGATCCTAATGAAAAACTGTTTTTT. It codes for CASKSGTDPNEKLFF.

This rearrangement joins TRBV5-1 to TRBJ1-4, with D perhaps matching TRBD1 (5 bases). CDR3 length equals 14 residues. V was pared by 5 bases and J by 5 bases, with 13 bases between. CDR1 and CDR2 from the germline V gene are SGHRS and YFSETQ. CDR3: CASSFDSANEKLFF. CDR3 bases: TGCGCCAGCAGTTTTGACAGCGCCAATGAAAAACTGTTTTTT.

The rearrangement uses TRBV3-1 (or the pseudogene TRBV3-2) and TRBJ1-2; D remains ambiguous. The length of the CDR3 is 12 residues. Germline V gene sequence: CDR1 LGHDT, CDR2 YNNKEL (reference sequence). V was trimmed by 4 bases and J by 8 bases, leaving 11 bases between them. The CDR3 loop reads CASSRTTGGYTF. In nucleotides, the CDR3 is TGTGCCAGCAGCCGAACGACCGGGGGCTACACCTTC.

The chain joins TRBV18 to TRBJ2-5; D gene unclear. This CDR3 has 14 amino acids. Trimming removed 3 bases from V and 3 bases from J, with 11 bases in between. Germline-derived CDR1 and CDR2 are KGHSH and LQKENI. CDR3 sequence: CASSPTAGKETQYF. As DNA, the CDR3 is TGTGCCAGCTCACCTACAGCTGGGAAAGAGACCCAGTACTTC.

V and J are TRBV4-1 and TRBJ2-7; D gene uncertain. Looked up from germline, CDR1 is MGHRA and CDR2 is YSYEKL. This CDR3 spans 12 amino acids. V was shortened by 2 bases and J by 6 bases, with 8 bases between the two germline ends. CDR3 bases: TGCGCCAGCAGCCAACCAGTCGGCGAGCAGTACTTC. It translates to CASSQPVGEQYF.